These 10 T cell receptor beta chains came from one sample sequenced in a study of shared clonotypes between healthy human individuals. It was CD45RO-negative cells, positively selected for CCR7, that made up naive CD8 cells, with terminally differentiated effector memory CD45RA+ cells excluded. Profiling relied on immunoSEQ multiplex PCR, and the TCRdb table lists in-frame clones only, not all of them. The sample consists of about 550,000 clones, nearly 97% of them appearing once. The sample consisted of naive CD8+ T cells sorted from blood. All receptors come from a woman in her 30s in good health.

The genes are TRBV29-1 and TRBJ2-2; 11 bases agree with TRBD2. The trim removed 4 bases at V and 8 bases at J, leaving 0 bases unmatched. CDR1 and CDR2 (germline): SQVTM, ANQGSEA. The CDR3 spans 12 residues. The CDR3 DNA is TGCAGCGTTGGACTAGCGGGGGGGGAGCTGTTTTTT. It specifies CSVGLAGGELFF.

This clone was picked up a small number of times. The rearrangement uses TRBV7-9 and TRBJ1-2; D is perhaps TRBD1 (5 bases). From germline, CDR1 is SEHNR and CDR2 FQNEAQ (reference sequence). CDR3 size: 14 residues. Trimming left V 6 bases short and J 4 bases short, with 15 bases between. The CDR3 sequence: CASSPPRGPYGYTF. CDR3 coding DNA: TGTGCCAGCAGTCCACCGAGGGGCCCCTATGGCTACACCTTC.

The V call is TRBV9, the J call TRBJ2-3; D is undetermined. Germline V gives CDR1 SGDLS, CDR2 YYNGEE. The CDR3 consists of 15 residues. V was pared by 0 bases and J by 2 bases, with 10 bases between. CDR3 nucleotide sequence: TGTGCCAGCAGCGTAGGACGCAGTCCCACAGATACGCAGTATTTT. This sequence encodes CASSVGRSPTDTQYF. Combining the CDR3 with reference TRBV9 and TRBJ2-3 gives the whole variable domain DSGVTQTPKHLITATGQRVTLRCSPRSGDLSVYWYQQSLDQGLQFLIQYYNGEERAKGNILERFSAQQFPDLHSELNLSSLELGDSALYFCASSVGRSPTDTQYFGPGTRLTVL.

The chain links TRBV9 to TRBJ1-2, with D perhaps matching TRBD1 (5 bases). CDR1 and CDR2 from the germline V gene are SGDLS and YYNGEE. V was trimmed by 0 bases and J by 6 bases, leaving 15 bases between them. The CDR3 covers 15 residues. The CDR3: CASSVGGSWGDGYTF. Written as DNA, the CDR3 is TGTGCCAGCAGCGTAGGAGGATCTTGGGGGGATGGCTACACCTTC.

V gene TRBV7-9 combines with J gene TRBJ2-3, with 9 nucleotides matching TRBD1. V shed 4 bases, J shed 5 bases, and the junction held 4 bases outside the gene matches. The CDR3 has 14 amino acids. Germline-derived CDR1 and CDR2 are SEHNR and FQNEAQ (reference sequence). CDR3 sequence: CASSSQGAVDTQYF. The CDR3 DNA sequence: TGTGCCAGCAGCTCACAGGGGGCCGTAGATACGCAGTATTTT. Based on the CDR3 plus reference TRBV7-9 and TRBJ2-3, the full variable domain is DTGVSQNPRHKITKRGQNVTFRCDPISEHNRLYWYRQTLGQGPEFLTYFQNEAQLEKSRLLSDRFSAERPKGSFSTLEIQRTEQGDSAMYLCASSSQGAVDTQYFGPGTRLTVL.

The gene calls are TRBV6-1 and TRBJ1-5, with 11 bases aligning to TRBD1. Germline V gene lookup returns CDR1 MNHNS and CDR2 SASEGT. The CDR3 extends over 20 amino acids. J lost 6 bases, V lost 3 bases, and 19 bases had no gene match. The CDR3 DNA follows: TGTGCCAGCAGTGAGGGACCATCAGCCGGACAGGGGGCTTTAGTTCAGCCCCAGCATTTT. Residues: CASSEGPSAGQGALVQPQHF.

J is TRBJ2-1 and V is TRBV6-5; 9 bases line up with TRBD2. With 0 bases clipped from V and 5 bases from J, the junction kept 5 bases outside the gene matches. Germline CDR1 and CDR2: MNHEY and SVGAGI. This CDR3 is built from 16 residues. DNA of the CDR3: TGTGCCAGCAGTTACTCAGTAGCGGGAGTAAACAATGAGCAGTTCTTC. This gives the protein CASSYSVAGVNNEQFF.

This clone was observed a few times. For the CDR3, the DNA is TGCGCCAGCAGTGAAGTGGTTCTGCGGCGGGAGTACAATGAGCAGTTCTTC. Its protein is CASSEVVLRREYNEQFF. The V call is TRBV10-1, the J call TRBJ2-1, with TRBD2 matching 7 bases. The trim removed 3 bases at V and 4 bases at J, leaving 12 bases unmatched. This CDR3 comprises 17 residues. The germline V gene has CDR1 WNHNN and CDR2 SYGVQD (reference sequence).

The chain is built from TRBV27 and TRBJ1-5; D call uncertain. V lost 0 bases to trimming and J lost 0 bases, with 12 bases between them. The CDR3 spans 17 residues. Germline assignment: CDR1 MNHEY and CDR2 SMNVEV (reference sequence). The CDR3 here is CASSLSYRGYSNQPQHF. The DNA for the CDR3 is TGTGCCAGCAGTTTATCGTACCGGGGATATAGCAATCAGCCCCAGCATTTT.

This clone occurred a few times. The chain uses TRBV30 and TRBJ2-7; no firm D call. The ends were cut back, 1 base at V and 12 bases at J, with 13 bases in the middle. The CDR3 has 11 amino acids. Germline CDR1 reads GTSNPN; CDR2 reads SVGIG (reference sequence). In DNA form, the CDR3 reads TGTGCCTGGAGTGCAGGAAATTGGAGGTACTTC. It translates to CAWSAGNWRYF. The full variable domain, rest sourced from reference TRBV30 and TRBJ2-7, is SQTIHQWPATLVQPVGSPLSLECTVEGTSNPNLYWYRQAAGRGLQLLFYSVGIGQISSEVPQNLSASRPQDRQFILSSKKLLLSDSGFYLCAWSAGNWRYFGPGTRLTVT.